One and the same sample provided the 20 T cell receptor beta chains below, sequenced in a study of CXCR3-negative and CXCR3-positive naive CD8 T cells. Libraries were UMI-labeled 5' RACE TRB cDNA. TCRdb re-called the 5' RACE reads and shows each CDR3 protein once, DNA omitted. The sample data list just under 45,000 distinct CDR3 sequences. The sample comprised memory CD8+ T cells from blood. The receptor source for this set is a human donor in good health. Some clones in this sample may be carry-over from other donors' samples.

This chain connects TRBV28 to TRBJ2-5; TCRdb outputs TRBD1, but without DNA this stays unchecked. CDR3 length: 13 amino acids. Germline CDR1 MDHEN, CDR2 SYDVKM. CDR3 amino acids: CASGGRGEETQYF.

Its frequency marks this clonotype as large. The chain carries TRBV7-6 and TRBJ2-7. The CDR3 contains 12 residues. Germline assignment: CDR1 SGHVS and CDR2 FNYEAQ. CDR3 loop: CASSSRFYEQYF.

The chain employs TRBV12-3 or TRBV12-4 and TRBJ2-3; as DNA is missing, the TRBD2 call by TCRdb cannot be tested. This CDR3 has 14 residues. The CDR3 sequence: CASSLLSSTDTQYF.

The V gene is TRBV29-1, the J gene TRBJ1-1; as DNA is missing, the TRBD1 call by TCRdb cannot be tested. There are 13 residues in the CDR3. Germline lookup yields CDR1 SQVTM and CDR2 ANQGSEA. Here the CDR3 reads CSSRTGMNTEAFF. The variable domain in full, completed from reference TRBV29-1 and TRBJ1-1, reads SAVISQKPSRDICQRGTSLTIQCQVDSQVTMMFWYRQQPGQSLTLIATANQGSEATYESGFVIDKFPISRPNLTFSTLTVSNMSPEDSSIYLCSSRTGMNTEAFFGQGTRLTVV.

This chain links TRBV19 with TRBJ2-7. The CDR3 has 12 amino acids. Germline loops: CDR1 LNHDA, CDR2 SQIVND (reference sequence). CDR3 region: CASSMTSYEQYF.

The gene calls are TRBV27 and TRBJ2-3; TCRdb calls TRBD1, which cannot be checked without DNA. From germline, CDR1 is MNHEY and CDR2 SMNVEV (reference sequence). The CDR3 consists of 13 residues. The CDR3 sequence: CASTRALPDTQYF.

The chain combines TRBV12-3 or TRBV12-4 with TRBJ2-2; as DNA is missing, the TRBD1 call by TCRdb cannot be tested. The CDR3 has 17 amino acids. The CDR3 sequence: CASSIWWTGENTGELFF.

The chain combines TRBV27 with TRBJ2-7; TCRdb calls TRBD1, which cannot be checked without DNA. The germline CDR1 and CDR2 sequences are MNHEY and SMNVEV (reference sequence). This CDR3 has 13 amino acids. The CDR3 sequence is CASSLTGAYEQYF.

The chain combines TRBV6-4 with TRBJ1-5; without DNA, the TCRdb call of TRBD1 cannot be checked. CDR1 and CDR2 from the germline V gene are MRHNA and SNTAGT. The CDR3 spans 13 residues. CDR3 protein: CASATGANQPQHF.

This sequence joins TRBV7-9 and TRBJ1-1. CDR1 and CDR2 (germline): SEHNR, FQNEAQ (reference sequence). CDR3 length: 12 amino acids. CDR3 amino acids: CASSFANTEAFF.

This chain links TRBV7-3 with TRBJ2-1; TCRdb names TRBD1, which stays unverified in the absence of DNA. The CDR3 consists of 15 residues. Germline V CDR1 and CDR2: SGHTA, FQGTGA. CDR3 sequence reads: CASSPGQGILNEQFF.

The chain has TRBV29-1 and TRBJ2-3. The CDR3 consists of 13 residues. In germline, CDR1 is SQVTM, CDR2 ANQGSEA. CDR3 sequence: CSVEGSRTDTQYF.

CDR3 residues: CASSYNRGEDTF. This chain connects TRBV5-1 to TRBJ1-2; TCRdb lists TRBD1, though no DNA is available to test this call. Germline V gene sequence: CDR1 SGHRS, CDR2 YFSETQ. This CDR3 spans 12 amino acids.

The chain employs TRBV11-2 and TRBJ2-1; TCRdb picks TRBD1, but there is no DNA to check that call. This CDR3 spans 15 amino acids. Germline CDR1 reads SGHAT; CDR2 reads FQNNGV. The CDR3 is CASSLVGRGYNEQFF.

The CDR3 loop reads CASSSGQGANYGYTF. V gene TRBV7-9 combines with J gene TRBJ1-2; without DNA, the TCRdb call of TRBD1 cannot be checked. Germline CDR1 reads SEHNR; CDR2 reads FQNEAQ (reference sequence). CDR3 length equals 15 residues.

The rearrangement links TRBV5-1 to TRBJ2-2. The germline V gene has CDR1 SGHRS and CDR2 YFSETQ. The CDR3 loop spans 11 amino acids. The CDR3 here is CASRSTGELFF.

This rearrangement joins TRBV9 to TRBJ2-1. In germline, CDR1 is SGDLS, CDR2 YYNGEE. The CDR3 is 12 residues long. The CDR3 here is CASSVGNNEQFF.

V is TRBV29-1 and J is TRBJ2-1. The CDR3 runs 11 residues. Germline loops: CDR1 SQVTM, CDR2 ANQGSEA. CDR3 protein: CSVPRTNEQFF.

The V call is TRBV7-6, the J call TRBJ2-7; as DNA is missing, the TRBD1 call by TCRdb cannot be tested. Germline V gives CDR1 SGHVS, CDR2 FNYEAQ. CDR3 length equals 12 residues. CDR3: CASGDRAGEQYF.

V is TRBV15 and J is TRBJ2-5; TCRdb designates TRBD1, a call that cannot be tested without DNA. The CDR3 length is 15 residues. Germline lookup yields CDR1 LNHNV and CDR2 YYDKDF (reference sequence). CDR3 sequence reads: CATSRDVWGEETQYF.